The clone carrying this TCR beta chain was observed a few times. Antigen unknown. The treatment was: approximately 9-day PBMC culture with coronavirus spike peptide pools or control peptides (ViraFEST assay). Wells contained two million PBMCs each, and these were cultured with roughly 9.9 IU/ml IL-2 and 9.5 to 10 ug/ml peptide pools. This specimen belongs to a study of vaccination and CD4 T cells after COVID-19. At the level of the study: Samples after vaccination came a median around eleven weeks past dose two, ranging 14 to 241.

From germline, CDR1 is SEHNR and CDR2 FQNEAQ (reference sequence). The length of the CDR3 is 17 residues. Losses at the gene ends were 1 base for V and 0 bases for J; bases not matched to a gene: 7. Study-level findings and limits: Looking at convalescent patients, a median approximately 83% of reactive clones were present only post-vaccination.

Sequenced with the Oncomine TCR Beta short-read assay was DNA taken from cultured CD4+ T cells. Researchers extracted genomic DNA from CD4+ T cells that had been cultured. A single record per CDR3 protein comes from TCRdb applying MiXCR to the PCR reads. The sample yields 6,000 to 7,500 distinct CDR3 sequences, roughly 18% seen once. The chain links TRBV7-9 to TRBJ2-3; 7 bases line up with TRBD2. The receptor's source is a human donor who had recovered from COVID-19. Sequencing was done on a sample of CD4+ T cells from blood, cultured in vitro. CDR3 DNA: TGTGCCAGCAGCTTAGAGGGGCGGGGGAAAAGCACAGATACGCAGTATTTT. It is translated as CASSLEGRGKSTDTQYF.